The 25 T cell receptor beta chains reported below all come from one sample, sequenced in a study of PD-L1 blockade in urothelial cancer. Sequencing used immunoSEQ multiplex PCR; TCRdb keeps in-frame clones, though not all of them. The data hold around 46,000 clones, with around 80% observed a single time. Described time point: peripheral blood 6 weeks after treatment start. The specimen comprised PBMCs, sampled around atezolizumab (anti-PD-L1) treatment. The receptors were gathered from a man between 60 and 75 years old with urothelial cancer.

This clone showed up just a few times. J is TRBJ1-3 and V is TRBV7-8, with 8 bases aligning to TRBD1. CDR3 length equals 13 residues. Germline CDR1 and CDR2: SGHVS and FQNEAQ. J lost 7 bases, V lost 2 bases, and 1 base had no gene match. CDR3 sequence: CASSLRQGNTIYF. The DNA of the CDR3 is TGTGCCAGCAGCTTAAGACAGGGGAACACCATATATTTT.

The chain employs TRBV7-9 and TRBJ2-5; 9 positions match TRBD2. Germline assignment: CDR1 SEHNR and CDR2 FQNEAQ (reference sequence). After removal of 5 bases from V and 2 bases from J, the junction contained 9 bases not matched to a gene. CDR3 length equals 16 residues. The CDR3 is CASSPQNLAGQETQYF. The CDR3 DNA reads as TGTGCCAGCAGCCCCCAGAACCTAGCGGGACAAGAGACCCAGTACTTC.

With regard to this clone: The junction and the germline gene differ at one end; a read error may be behind it. The chain links TRBV5-4 to TRBJ2-5, with TRBD1 matching 7 bases. The CDR3 is 14 residues long. Germline assignment: CDR1 SGHNT and CDR2 YYREEE (reference sequence). CDR3 loop: CASTLSGQQETQYF. The CDR3 DNA reads TGTGCCAGCACCTTGTCGGGACAGCAAGAGACCCAGTACTTC. The full variable domain, completed using reference TRBV5-4 and TRBJ2-5, is ETGVTQSPTHLIKTRGQQVTLRCSSQSGHNTVSWYQQALGQGPQFIFQYYREEENGRGNFPPRFSGLQFPNYSSELNVNALELDDSALYLCASTLSGQQETQYFGPGTRLLVL.

This rearrangement joins TRBV28 to TRBJ2-4, with TRBD2 as a possible D gene (5 bases). The CDR3 length is 17 residues. Germline V gene sequence: CDR1 MDHEN, CDR2 SYDVKM. The V and J ends lost 5 bases and 0 bases respectively, with 17 bases between them. Here the CDR3 reads CASSRKAVGLAKNIQYF. In DNA, the CDR3 is TGTGCCAGCAGTCGTAAGGCGGTAGGACTAGCCAAAAACATTCAGTACTTC.

This clone occurred a few times. The CDR3 nucleotides read TGTGCCAGCAGCTTGGGGGGATCCTTTCAAAACATTCAGTACTTC. As protein: CASSLGGSFQNIQYF. This chain joins TRBV11-2 and TRBJ2-4, with D maybe TRBD2 (6 bases). The CDR3 consists of 15 residues. Germline loops: CDR1 SGHAT, CDR2 FQNNGV. Trimming removed 3 bases from V and 5 bases from J, with 14 bases in between.

The chain has TRBV4-1 and TRBJ2-1; the match to TRBD2 covers 11 bases. The junction had 11 bases not matched to a gene; V was cut back by 2 bases and J by 11 bases. From germline, CDR1 is MGHRA and CDR2 YSYEKL. CDR3 size: 16 residues. The CDR3 nucleotides are TGCGCCAGCAGCCAACCTCTAGCGGGGGGCCTAATGAAGCAGTTCTTC. Translated, it gives CASSQPLAGGLMKQFF.

The V and J genes are TRBV2 and TRBJ1-1, with D hard to call. Germline CDR1 reads SNHLY; CDR2 reads FYNNEI. V lost 4 bases and J 1 base, leaving 7 bases between the germline ends. The CDR3 extends over 13 amino acids. CDR3 protein: CASSVTPNTEAFF. The CDR3 coding sequence is TGTGCCAGCAGTGTGACACCGAACACTGAAGCTTTCTTT. Filled out from reference TRBV2 and TRBJ1-1, the complete variable domain reads EPEVTQTPSHQVTQMGQEVILRCVPISNHLYFYWYRQILGQKVEFLVSFYNNEISEKSEIFDDQFSVERPDGSNFTLKIRSTKLEDSAMYFCASSVTPNTEAFFGQGTRLTVV.

J is TRBJ1-5 and V is TRBV7-8; TRBD1 aligns across 7 bases. Germline V gene data show CDR1 as SGHVS and CDR2 as FQNEAQ. CDR3 length: 14 residues. V gave up 4 bases and J gave up 7 bases; unmatched junction bases: 7. CDR3 bases: TGTGCCAGCAGCTCCCTACAGGGGAACCAGCCCCAGCATTTT. Translation: CASSSLQGNQPQHF.

The rearrangement links TRBV5-1 to TRBJ1-5, with D possibly being TRBD1 (5 bases). The CDR3 length is 15 residues. Trimming left V 0 bases short and J 4 bases short, with 11 bases between. CDR1 is SGHRS and CDR2 is YFSETQ in the germline V gene. Written as DNA, the CDR3 is TGCGCCAGCAGCTTGGACGGCAGGGATAATCAGCCCCAGCATTTT. Protein sequence: CASSLDGRDNQPQHF.

The CDR3, as DNA: TGTGCCAGCATGAGGGGGCAATCCTACGAGCAGTACTTC. As protein: CASMRGQSYEQYF. This rearrangement joins TRBV6-1 to TRBJ2-7; 7 bases fit TRBD1. This CDR3 is built from 13 residues. Germline V lookup: CDR1 MNHNS, CDR2 SASEGT. V dropped 7 bases and J dropped 1; count of bases not matched to a gene: 4.

The chain carries TRBV4-1 and TRBJ2-3; perhaps TRBD1 as D (5 bases). V lost 0 bases and J 4 bases, leaving 11 bases between the germline ends. CDR1 and CDR2 from the germline V gene are MGHRA and YSYEKL. The CDR3 runs 15 residues. Written as DNA, the CDR3 is TGCGCCAGCAGCCAAGATACCCAGGGCGCAGATACGCAGTATTTT. Translation: CASSQDTQGADTQYF.

This chain uses TRBV7-2 with TRBJ1-1; D not resolved. Trimming left V 0 bases short and J 1 base short, with 6 bases between. Per the germline V gene, CDR1 is SGHTA and CDR2 is FQGNSA. The CDR3 is 14 amino acids. CDR3 protein: CASSLAFQNTEAFF. Here the CDR3 DNA reads TGTGCCAGCAGCTTAGCGTTTCAGAACACTGAAGCTTTCTTT.

V usage is TRBV13 and J usage is TRBJ2-3; tentative D call: TRBD2 (5 bases). The CDR3 is 14 residues long. Germline loops: CDR1 PRHDT, CDR2 FYEKMQ (reference sequence). V was trimmed by 3 bases and J by 0 bases, leaving 7 bases between them. The chain's CDR3 is CASSFGGSTDTQYF. The CDR3 region has the DNA TGTGCCAGCAGCTTCGGCGGGAGCACAGATACGCAGTATTTT.

The chain couples TRBV27 to TRBJ2-1; possible D gene TRBD1, 5 bases. This CDR3 has 13 residues. The ends were cut back, 6 bases at V and 9 bases at J, with 15 bases in the middle. CDR1 is MNHEY, CDR2 SMNVEV, per germline (reference sequence). The CDR3 protein is CASSPTPRGEQFF. The CDR3 region has the DNA TGTGCCAGCAGCCCTACTCCTAGGGGTGAGCAGTTCTTC.

The DNA for the CDR3 is TGTGCCAGCAGCTCGGGGACTTCCGTCTATGGCTACACCTTC. Residues: CASSSGTSVYGYTF. The rearrangement links TRBV5-6 to TRBJ1-2, with TRBD1 as a possible D gene (5 bases). Germline V gene sequence: CDR1 SGHDT, CDR2 YYEEEE. Trimming stripped 3 bases from V and 4 bases from J, with 13 bases between. The CDR3 consists of 14 residues.

The chain joins TRBV14 to TRBJ1-1, with a tentative D call TRBD1 (5 bases). The germline V gene has CDR1 SGHDN and CDR2 FVKESK. CDR3 size: 15 residues. V was trimmed by 2 bases and J by 6 bases, leaving 16 bases between them. CDR3 in amino acids: CASSQQRQPISEAFF. The CDR3 DNA reads TGTGCCAGCAGCCAACAGCGACAGCCGATATCTGAAGCTTTCTTT.

This chain connects TRBV5-5 to TRBJ1-2; D possibly corresponds to TRBD1 (5 bases). The CDR3 has 15 amino acids. CDR1 and CDR2 from the germline V gene are SGHKS and YYEKEE (reference sequence). The germline V and J ends were trimmed by 5 bases and 4 bases, with 18 bases remaining between them. The CDR3 coding sequence is TGTGCCAGCAGTCTGGGACTGGACTCGATCTATGGCTACACCTTC. As protein: CASSLGLDSIYGYTF.

The chain joins TRBV29-1 to TRBJ1-4; 12 bases fit TRBD1. Germline V lookup: CDR1 SQVTM, CDR2 ANQGSEA. The CDR3 spans 15 residues. J was trimmed by 8 bases and V by 4 bases; bases with no gene match: 8. DNA for the CDR3: TGCAGCGTTGGAGTCCGGGACAGGGGGCGGGAAAAACTGTTTTTT. This codes for CSVGVRDRGREKLFF.

The chain joins TRBV5-1 to TRBJ2-7, with D hard to call. The CDR3 is 13 amino acids. V was clipped by 0 bases and J by 4 bases, with 8 bases between them. From germline, CDR1 is SGHRS and CDR2 YFSETQ. The DNA for the CDR3 is TGCGCCAGCAGCTTGGGCCCCGAGTACGAGCAGTACTTC. Protein sequence: CASSLGPEYEQYF.

V and J are TRBV5-1 and TRBJ2-7; TRBD2 might be the D (6 bases). The CDR3 covers 15 residues. Trimming left V 2 bases short and J 1 base short, with 13 bases between. Germline V gene lookup returns CDR1 SGHRS and CDR2 YFSETQ. The CDR3 sequence is CASSLMTSSSYEQYF. DNA for the CDR3: TGCGCCAGCAGCTTAATGACTAGTTCATCCTACGAGCAGTACTTC.

The chain uses TRBV2 and TRBJ1-5; D remains unclear. CDR3 size: 14 residues. The germline V gene encodes CDR1 SNHLY and CDR2 FYNNEI. The V end was cut by 4 bases, the J end by 2 bases, with 9 bases between. Written as DNA, the CDR3 is TGTGCCAGCAGTGTGGGGAGGGGCAATCAGCCCCAGCATTTT. It encodes CASSVGRGNQPQHF.

The V gene is TRBV4-1, the J gene TRBJ2-7; a weak D match, TRBD2 (7 bases). The CDR3 is made up of 15 amino acids. Per germline, CDR1 MGHRA and CDR2 YSYEKL. V was trimmed by 0 bases and J by 2 bases, leaving 11 bases between them. The CDR3 DNA sequence: TGCGCCAGCAGCCAAGAGAGGGGGGGACCCTACGAGCAGTACTTC. This encodes CASSQERGGPYEQYF.

The chain couples TRBV5-1 to TRBJ2-5, with a possible D match to TRBD2 (6 bases). Trimming shortened V by 0 bases and J by 3 bases, and 12 bases separated the two germline ends. Germline V gene data show CDR1 as SGHRS and CDR2 as YFSETQ. CDR3 length: 15 amino acids. This CDR3 is CASSLALEGEETQYF. CDR3 coding DNA: TGCGCCAGCAGCTTGGCCTTGGAGGGTGAAGAGACCCAGTACTTC.

This clone has a single count. The chain joins TRBV6-1 to TRBJ2-2; TRBD1 agrees at 8 bases. V shed 2 bases and J 7 bases; nucleotides not matched to a gene: 6. This CDR3 spans 15 amino acids. The germline V gene encodes CDR1 MNHNS and CDR2 SASEGT. The CDR3 DNA reads as TGTGCCAGCAGTGAAACGCAGGGGGCAGGCGGGGAGCTGTTTTTT. Its protein is CASSETQGAGGELFF.

Only a few counts were recorded for this clone. The chain links TRBV2 to TRBJ1-5; possibly TRBD1 for D (5 bases). Germline V lookup: CDR1 SNHLY, CDR2 FYNNEI. Trimming pared 3 bases from V and 3 bases from J, leaving 9 bases between. The CDR3 has 14 residues. The CDR3 region is CASSDQGINQPQHF. CDR3 coding DNA: TGTGCCAGCAGTGATCAGGGAATCAATCAGCCCCAGCATTTT.